This T cell receptor (beta chain) was documented in a study of T cells in localized non-small cell lung cancer. Study observations and caveats: It was uninvolved adjacent lung that showed the highest T cell clonality, exceeding tumor. Out of the top 100 tumor clones, a median approximately 57 were seen in adjacent lung. In the blood, greater T cell density corresponded to longer overall survival.

Assay: immunoSEQ multiplex PCR; the TCRdb copy retains only in-frame clones and omits some. The sample has 2,000 to 2,500 clones; approximately 31% are singletons. V was clipped by 5 bases and J by 0 bases, with 12 bases between them. Germline lookup yields CDR1 SGDLS and CDR2 YYNGEE. The CDR3 extends over 14 amino acids. In its sample, this clone was seen a few times. As yet, its antigen is unknown. The rearrangement links TRBV9 to TRBJ2-7; possible D gene TRBD2, 5 bases. Here the sequenced sample was lung tumor tissue, taken before any cancer treatment. The TCR comes from a female donor over 55 with stage II lung adenocarcinoma. Written as DNA, the CDR3 is TGTGCCAGCAGTGAGGACGGACTCTCCTACGAGCAGTACTTC. It specifies CASSEDGLSYEQYF.